Given below is one T cell receptor beta chain in context. The antigen remains undetermined. This entry comes from a study of blood T cell dynamics during melanoma immunotherapy. Study-level background: Metastatic melanoma patients received first-line pembrolizumab or nivolumab plus ipilimumab. Regarding the study as a whole: At W3, later disease-control patients showed bifurcated PBMC repertoire changes, unlike progressors.

Specified time point: week 3, after first cycle of checkpoint inhibitor. Generated by immunoSEQ multiplex PCR, the TCRdb table keeps only in-frame clones and is missing some. Among 13,000 or so clones listed, 88% were seen once. Specimen: blood, collected from a patient treated with checkpoint blockade. The sequence derives from a human donor with melanoma.

CDR3 DNA: TGCGCCAGCAGTGAGTCGATTTATCAGCCCCAGCATTTT. Residues: CASSESIYQPQHF. The J gene is TRBJ1-5, the V gene TRBV10-2; D gene unclear. CDR3 size: 13 residues. V dropped 0 bases and J dropped 5 bases, with 5 bases sitting between them. Germline V gives CDR1 WSHSY, CDR2 SAAADI.